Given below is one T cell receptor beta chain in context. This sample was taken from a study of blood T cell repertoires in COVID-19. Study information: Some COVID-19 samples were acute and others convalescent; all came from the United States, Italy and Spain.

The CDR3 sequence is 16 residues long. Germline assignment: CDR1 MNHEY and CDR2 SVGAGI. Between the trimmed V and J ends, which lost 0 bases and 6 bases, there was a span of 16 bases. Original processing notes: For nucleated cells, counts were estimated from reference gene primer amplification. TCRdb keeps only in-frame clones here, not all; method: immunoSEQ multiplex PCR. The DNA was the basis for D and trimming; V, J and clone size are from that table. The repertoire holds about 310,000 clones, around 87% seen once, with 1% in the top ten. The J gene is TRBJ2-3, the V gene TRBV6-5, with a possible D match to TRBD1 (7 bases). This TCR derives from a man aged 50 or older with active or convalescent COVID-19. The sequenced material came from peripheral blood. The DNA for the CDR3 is TGTGCCAGCAGTTACTCGTCAGGGGGAGGCGGGGATACGCAGTATTTT. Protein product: CASSYSSGGGGDTQYF.